This T cell receptor beta chain was identified in a study of blood T cell repertoires in COVID-19. Study as a whole: Nucleic acid was either cDNA or gDNA, and it came from T cells, B-cell-depleted T cells, or PBMCs.

The CDR3 consists of 18 residues. The V and J ends lost 6 bases and 3 bases, in that order; junction bases with no gene match: 16. Germline CDR1 and CDR2: SEHNR and FQNEAQ (reference sequence). Measured with immunoSEQ multiplex PCR; TCRdb has only the in-frame clones, and not every one. The sample contains some 170,000 clones, about 80% of which appear only once. This chain uses TRBV7-9 with TRBJ2-1, with 8 bases that match TRBD1. The sample was peripheral blood. This TCR derives from a woman aged 80 or over with acute or convalescent COVID-19. The CDR3 loop is CASRSSPKDGQGYNEQFF. The CDR3 nucleotides are TGTGCCAGCAGATCTAGCCCTAAGGACGGACAGGGCTACAATGAGCAGTTCTTC.